This T cell receptor beta chain originates from a study of response to subunit inactivated influenza vaccine (dated by TCRdb to the late 2010s). At the level of the whole study: Deep quantitative T cell receptor repertoire profiling was used in the study to track responses to a trivalent subunit inactivated influenza vaccine. Study-wide findings and limitations: The authors proposed that each seasonal influenza vaccination may bring in only a limited number of new T cells.

The library was prepared using RT-PCR. The instrument was an Illumina HiSeq 2500. TCRdb redid the processing of the public reads, applying fastp at Q25 and MiXCR, and retained in-frame beta chains. When rows share a CDR3 protein, they turn into one entry using the most common DNA and genes. This sample is represented by a few hundred thousand distinct CDR3 sequences; 14% of them were singletons. The ten top clones hold 8.5% to 14% of the sample. This clonotype appeared a few times. Its cognate antigen has yet to be identified. No base quality values were provided; no much bigger clone lies one nucleotide off. The TCR was taken from a man aged 50-59 years who received an inactivated influenza vaccine. Donor details come from another sample of the same person, matched by shared clones. The material was PBMCs from blood, obtained 11 to 12 days after vaccination.

The encoded CDR3 is CASSFRGRYEQYF. DNA sequence: TGTGCCAGCAGTTTCAGGGGTCGGTACGAGCAGTACTTC. The chain joins TRBV28 to TRBJ2-7, with a weak D call of TRBD1 (6 bases match). The germline V gene encodes CDR1 MDHEN and CDR2 SYDVKM. Cut back by 3 bases and 4 bases, the V and J ends lie 10 bases apart. The CDR3 spans 13 residues, from the cysteine through the phenylalanine. Only the CDR3 portion is preserved as DNA: 39 bases, with reading frame beginning at the first base. Full variable domain (CDR3 extended with the reference TRBV28 and TRBJ2-7 proteins): DVKVTQSSRYLVKRTGEKVFLECVQDMDHENMFWYRQDPGLGLRLIYFSYDVKMKEKGDIPEGYSVSREKKERFSLILESASTNQTSMYLCASSFRGRYEQYFGPGTRLTVT.